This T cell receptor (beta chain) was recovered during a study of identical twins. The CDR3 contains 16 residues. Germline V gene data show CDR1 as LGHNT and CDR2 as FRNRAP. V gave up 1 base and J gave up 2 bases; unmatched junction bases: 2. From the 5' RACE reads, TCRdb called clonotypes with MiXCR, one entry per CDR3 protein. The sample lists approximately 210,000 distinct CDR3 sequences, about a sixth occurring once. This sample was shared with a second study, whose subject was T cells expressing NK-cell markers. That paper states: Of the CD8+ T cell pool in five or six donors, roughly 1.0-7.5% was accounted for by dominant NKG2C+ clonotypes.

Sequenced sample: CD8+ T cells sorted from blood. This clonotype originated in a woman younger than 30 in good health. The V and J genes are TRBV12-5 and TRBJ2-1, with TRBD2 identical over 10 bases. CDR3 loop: CASGLAGLAAYNEQFF. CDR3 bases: TGTGCTAGTGGTTTGGCCGGACTAGCGGCCTACAATGAGCAGTTCTTC.